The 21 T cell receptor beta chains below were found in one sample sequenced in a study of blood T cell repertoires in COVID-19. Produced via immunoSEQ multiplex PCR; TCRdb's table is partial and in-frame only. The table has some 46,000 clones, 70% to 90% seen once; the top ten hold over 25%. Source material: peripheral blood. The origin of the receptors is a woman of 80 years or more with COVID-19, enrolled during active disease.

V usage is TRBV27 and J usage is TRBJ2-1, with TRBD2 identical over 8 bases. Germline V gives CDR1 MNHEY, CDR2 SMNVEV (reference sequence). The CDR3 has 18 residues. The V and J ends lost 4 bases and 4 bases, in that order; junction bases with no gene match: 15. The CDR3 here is CASSSSYQAGDLYNEQFF. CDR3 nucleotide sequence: TGTGCCAGCAGTTCCAGTTATCAAGCGGGAGACTTATACAATGAGCAGTTCTTC.

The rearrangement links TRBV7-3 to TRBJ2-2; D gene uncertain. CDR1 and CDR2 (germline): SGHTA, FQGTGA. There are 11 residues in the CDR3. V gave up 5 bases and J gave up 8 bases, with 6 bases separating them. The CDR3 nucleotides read TGTGCCAGCAGCCCCGGGGGGGAGCTGTTTTTT. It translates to CASSPGGELFF.

CDR3 coding DNA: TGTGCCAGTAGCCCGGGACAGTTTAACTATGGCTACACCTTC. Its translation: CASSPGQFNYGYTF. J is TRBJ1-2 and V is TRBV19, with 7 bases fitting TRBD1. J lost 1 base, V lost 6 bases, and 5 bases had no gene match. Germline CDR1 LNHDA, CDR2 SQIVND (reference sequence). The CDR3 sequence is 14 residues long. The full variable domain, with the rest looked up from reference TRBV19 and TRBJ1-2, is DGGITQSPKYLFRKEGQNVTLSCEQNLNHDAMYWYRQDPGQGLRLIYYSQIVNDFQKGDIAEGYSVSREKKESFPLTVTSAQKNPTAFYLCASSPGQFNYGYTFGSGTRLTVV.

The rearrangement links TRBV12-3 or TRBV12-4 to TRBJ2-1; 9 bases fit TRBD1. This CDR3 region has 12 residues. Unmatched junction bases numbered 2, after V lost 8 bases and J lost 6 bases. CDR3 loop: CASSTGGNEQFF. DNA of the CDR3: TGTGCCAGCTCGACAGGGGGCAATGAGCAGTTCTTC.

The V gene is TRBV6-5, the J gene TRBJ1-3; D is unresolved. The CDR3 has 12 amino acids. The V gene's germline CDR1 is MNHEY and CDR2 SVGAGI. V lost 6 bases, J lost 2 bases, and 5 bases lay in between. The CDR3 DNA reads TGTGCCAGCAGGTCAACTGGAAACACCATATATTTT. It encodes CASRSTGNTIYF.

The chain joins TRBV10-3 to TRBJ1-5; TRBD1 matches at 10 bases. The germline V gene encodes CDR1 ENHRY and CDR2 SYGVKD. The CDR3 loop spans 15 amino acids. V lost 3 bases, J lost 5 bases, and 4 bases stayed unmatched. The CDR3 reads CAISEQTGGYQPQHF. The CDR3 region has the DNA TGTGCCATCAGTGAACAGACAGGGGGCTATCAGCCCCAGCATTTT.

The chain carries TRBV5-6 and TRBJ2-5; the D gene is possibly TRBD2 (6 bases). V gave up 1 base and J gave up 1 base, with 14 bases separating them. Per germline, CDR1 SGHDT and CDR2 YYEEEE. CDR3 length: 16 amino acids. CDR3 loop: CASSLPRGGIQETQYF. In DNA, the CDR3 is TGTGCCAGCAGCTTGCCTCGTGGGGGGATCCAAGAGACCCAGTACTTC.

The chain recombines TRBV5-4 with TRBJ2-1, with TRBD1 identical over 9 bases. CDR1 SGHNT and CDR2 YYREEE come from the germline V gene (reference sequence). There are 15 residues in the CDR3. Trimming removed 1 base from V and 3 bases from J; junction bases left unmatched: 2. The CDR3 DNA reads TGTGCCAGCAGCTTGAGACAGGGGGACTACAATGAGCAGTTCTTC. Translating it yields CASSLRQGDYNEQFF.

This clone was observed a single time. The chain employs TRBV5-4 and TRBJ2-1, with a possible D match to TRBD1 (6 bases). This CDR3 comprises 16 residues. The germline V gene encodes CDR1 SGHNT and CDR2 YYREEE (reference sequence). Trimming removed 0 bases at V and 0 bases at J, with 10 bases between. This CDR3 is CASSLEGGPSYNEQFF. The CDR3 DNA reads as TGTGCCAGCAGCTTGGAAGGGGGACCCTCCTACAATGAGCAGTTCTTC.

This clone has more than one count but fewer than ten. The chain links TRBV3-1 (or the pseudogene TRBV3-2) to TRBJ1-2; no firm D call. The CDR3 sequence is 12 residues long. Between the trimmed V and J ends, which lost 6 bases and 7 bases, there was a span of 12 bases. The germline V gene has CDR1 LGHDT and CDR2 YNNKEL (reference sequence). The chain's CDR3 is CASRAGGIGYTF. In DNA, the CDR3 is TGTGCCAGCAGAGCGGGTGGGATTGGCTACACCTTC.

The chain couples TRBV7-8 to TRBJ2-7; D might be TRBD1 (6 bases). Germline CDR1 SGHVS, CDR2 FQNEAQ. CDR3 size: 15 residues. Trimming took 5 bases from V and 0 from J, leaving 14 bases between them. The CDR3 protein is CASSPVEGGSYEQYF. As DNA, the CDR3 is TGTGCCAGCAGCCCTGTTGAAGGGGGCTCCTACGAGCAGTACTTC. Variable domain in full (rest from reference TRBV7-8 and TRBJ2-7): GAGVSQSPRYKVAKRGQDVALRCDPISGHVSLFWYQQALGQGPEFLTYFQNEAQLDKSGLPSDRFFAERPEGSVSTLKIQRTQQEDSAVYLCASSPVEGGSYEQYFGPGTRLTVT.

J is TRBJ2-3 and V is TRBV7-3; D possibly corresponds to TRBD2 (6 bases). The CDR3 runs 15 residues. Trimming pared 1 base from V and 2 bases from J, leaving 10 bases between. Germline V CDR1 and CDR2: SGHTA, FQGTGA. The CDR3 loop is CASSLIGGATDTQYF. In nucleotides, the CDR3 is TGTGCCAGCAGCTTAATCGGCGGGGCCACAGATACGCAGTATTTT.

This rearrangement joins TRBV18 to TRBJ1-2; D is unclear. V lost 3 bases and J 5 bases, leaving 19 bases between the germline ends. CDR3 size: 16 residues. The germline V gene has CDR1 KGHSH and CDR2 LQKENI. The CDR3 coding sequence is TGTGCCAGCTCACCTCTCCCTGGACGGAGCGGTTATGGCTACACCTTC. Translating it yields CASSPLPGRSGYGYTF. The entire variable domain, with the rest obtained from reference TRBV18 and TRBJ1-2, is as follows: NAGVMQNPRHLVRRRGQEARLRCSPMKGHSHVYWYRQLPEEGLKFMVYLQKENIIDESGMPKERFSAEFPKEGPSILRIQQVVRGDSAAYFCASSPLPGRSGYGYTFGSGTRLTVV.

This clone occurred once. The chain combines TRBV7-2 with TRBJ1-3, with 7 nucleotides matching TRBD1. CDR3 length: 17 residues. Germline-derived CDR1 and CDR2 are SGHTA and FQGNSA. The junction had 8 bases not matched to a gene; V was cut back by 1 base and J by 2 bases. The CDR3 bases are TGTGCCAGCAGCTTAGGGTCTAACAGGGGCGCTGGAAACACCATATATTTT. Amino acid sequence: CASSLGSNRGAGNTIYF.

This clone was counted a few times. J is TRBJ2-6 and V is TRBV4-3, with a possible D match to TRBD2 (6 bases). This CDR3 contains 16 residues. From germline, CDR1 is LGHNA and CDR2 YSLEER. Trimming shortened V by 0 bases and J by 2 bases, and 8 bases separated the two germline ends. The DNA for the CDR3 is TGCGCCAGCAGCCAAGATTCGGGGGCTGGGGCCAACGTCCTGACTTTC. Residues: CASSQDSGAGANVLTF.

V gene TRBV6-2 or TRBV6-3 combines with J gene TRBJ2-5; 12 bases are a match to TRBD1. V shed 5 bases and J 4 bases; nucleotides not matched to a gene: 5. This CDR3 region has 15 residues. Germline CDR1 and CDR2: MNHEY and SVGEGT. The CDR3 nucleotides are TGTGCCAGCAGTGCCGGGACAGGGGGCTCAGAGACCCAGTACTTC. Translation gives CASSAGTGGSETQYF.

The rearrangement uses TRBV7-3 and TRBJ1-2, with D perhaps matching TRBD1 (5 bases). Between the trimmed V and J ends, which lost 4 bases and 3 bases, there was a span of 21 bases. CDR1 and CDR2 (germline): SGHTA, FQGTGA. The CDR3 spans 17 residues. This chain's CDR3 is CASSSSLGRTRDYGYTF. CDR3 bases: TGTGCCAGCAGCTCGTCCTTGGGGAGGACCAGGGACTATGGCTACACCTTC. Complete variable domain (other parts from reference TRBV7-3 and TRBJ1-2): GAGVSQTPSNKVTEKGKYVELRCDPISGHTALYWYRQSLGQGPEFLIYFQGTGAADDSGLPNDRFFAVRPEGSVSTLKIQRTERGDSAVYLCASSSSLGRTRDYGYTFGSGTRLTVV.

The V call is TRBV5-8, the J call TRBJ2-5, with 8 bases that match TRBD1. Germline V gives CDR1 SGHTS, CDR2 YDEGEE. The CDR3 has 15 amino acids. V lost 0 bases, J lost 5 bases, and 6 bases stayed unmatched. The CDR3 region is CASSLGDRRQETQYF. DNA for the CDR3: TGTGCCAGCAGCTTGGGGGACAGGCGCCAGGAGACCCAGTACTTC.

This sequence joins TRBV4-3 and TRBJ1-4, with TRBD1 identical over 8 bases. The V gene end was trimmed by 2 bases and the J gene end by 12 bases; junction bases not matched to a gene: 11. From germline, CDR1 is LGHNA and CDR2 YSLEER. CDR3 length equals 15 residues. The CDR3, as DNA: TGCGCCAGCAGCCAAAATTTTAGGACAGGGCATCAACTGTTTTTT. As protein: CASSQNFRTGHQLFF.

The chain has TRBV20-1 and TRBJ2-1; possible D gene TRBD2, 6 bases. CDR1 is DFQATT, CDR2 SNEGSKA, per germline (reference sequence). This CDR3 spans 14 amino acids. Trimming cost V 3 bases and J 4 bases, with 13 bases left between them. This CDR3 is CSASLRDRYNEQFF. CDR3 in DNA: TGCAGTGCTAGTTTGCGGGATCGGTACAATGAGCAGTTCTTC.

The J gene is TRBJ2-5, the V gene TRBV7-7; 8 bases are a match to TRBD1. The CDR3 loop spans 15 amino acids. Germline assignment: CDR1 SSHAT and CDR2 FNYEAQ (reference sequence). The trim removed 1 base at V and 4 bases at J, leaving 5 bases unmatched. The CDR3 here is CASSLVGDRGETQYF. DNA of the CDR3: TGTGCCAGCAGCTTAGTGGGCGACAGGGGAGAGACCCAGTACTTC.